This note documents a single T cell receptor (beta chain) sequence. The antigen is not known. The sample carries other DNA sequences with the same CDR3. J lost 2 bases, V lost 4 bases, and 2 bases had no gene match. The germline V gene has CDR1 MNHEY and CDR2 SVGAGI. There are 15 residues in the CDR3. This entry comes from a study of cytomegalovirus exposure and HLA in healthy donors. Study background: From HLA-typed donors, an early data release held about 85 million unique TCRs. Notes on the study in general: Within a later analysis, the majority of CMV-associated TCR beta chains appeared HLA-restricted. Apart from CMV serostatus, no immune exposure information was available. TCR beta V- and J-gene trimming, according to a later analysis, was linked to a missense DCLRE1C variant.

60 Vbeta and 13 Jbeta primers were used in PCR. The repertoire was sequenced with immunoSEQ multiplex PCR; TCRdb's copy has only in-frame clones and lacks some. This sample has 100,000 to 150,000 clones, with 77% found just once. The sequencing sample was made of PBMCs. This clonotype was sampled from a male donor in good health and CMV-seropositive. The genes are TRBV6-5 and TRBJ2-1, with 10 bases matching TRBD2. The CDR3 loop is CASSLTSGPYNEQFF. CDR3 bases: TGTGCCAGCAGTTTGACTAGCGGGCCCTACAATGAGCAGTTCTTC.